This TCR beta chain was retrieved from a study of CD8 T cells in ankylosing spondylitis. Making use of molecular barcodes, quantitative 5'-RACE generated TCR beta libraries. One entry per CDR3 protein, called by TCRdb with MiXCR from the 5' RACE reads. The sample contains roughly 230,000 distinct CDR3 sequences, under 20% of which appear only once. General observations from the study: Blood of patients with ankylosing spondylitis appeared to be characterized by a TCR beta motif of several highly homologous variants. A number of the motif variants had already been described in reactive arthritis synovial fluid and blood.

As regards this clonotype: Its antigen is unknown.

CDR1 and CDR2 (germline): SNHLY, FYNNEI. CDR3 length: 15 amino acids. Deletions cut 0 bases from V and 2 bases from J, with 11 bases between. Sequenced: blood, either unsorted or a sorted T cell fraction (not recorded which). The chain has TRBV2 and TRBJ2-7; possibly TRBD2 for D (5 bases). This clonotype originated in a male donor with ankylosing spondylitis or in good health (not recorded which). CDR3 residues: CASSEAQTKPYEQYF. The CDR3 bases are TGTGCCAGCAGTGAAGCACAGACTAAGCCCTACGAGCAGTACTTC. Together with reference TRBV2 and TRBJ2-7, the CDR3 gives the full variable domain: EPEVTQTPSHQVTQMGQEVILRCVPISNHLYFYWYRQILGQKVEFLVSFYNNEISEKSEIFDDQFSVERPDGSNFTLKIRSTKLEDSAMYFCASSEAQTKPYEQYFGPGTRLTVT.